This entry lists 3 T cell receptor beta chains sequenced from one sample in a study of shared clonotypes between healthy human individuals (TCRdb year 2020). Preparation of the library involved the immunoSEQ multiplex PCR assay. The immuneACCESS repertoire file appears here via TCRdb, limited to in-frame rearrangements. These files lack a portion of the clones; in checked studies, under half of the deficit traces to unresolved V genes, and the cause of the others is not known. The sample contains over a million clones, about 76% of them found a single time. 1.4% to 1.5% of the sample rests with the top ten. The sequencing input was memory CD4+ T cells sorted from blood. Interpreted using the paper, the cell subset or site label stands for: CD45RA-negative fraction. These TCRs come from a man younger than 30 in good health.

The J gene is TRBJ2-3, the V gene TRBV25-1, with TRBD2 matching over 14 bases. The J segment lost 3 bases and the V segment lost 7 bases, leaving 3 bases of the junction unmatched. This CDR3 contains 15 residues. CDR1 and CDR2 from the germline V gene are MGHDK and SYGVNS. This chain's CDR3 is CASTGTSGRTDTQYF. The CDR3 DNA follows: TGTGCCAGCACCGGGACTAGCGGGAGAACAGATACGCAGTATTTT.

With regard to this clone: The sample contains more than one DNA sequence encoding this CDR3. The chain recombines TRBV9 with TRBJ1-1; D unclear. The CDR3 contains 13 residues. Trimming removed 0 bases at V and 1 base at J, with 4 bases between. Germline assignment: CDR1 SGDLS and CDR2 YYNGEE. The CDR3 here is CASSVAANTEAFF. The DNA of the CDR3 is TGTGCCAGCAGCGTAGCTGCGAACACTGAAGCTTTCTTT.

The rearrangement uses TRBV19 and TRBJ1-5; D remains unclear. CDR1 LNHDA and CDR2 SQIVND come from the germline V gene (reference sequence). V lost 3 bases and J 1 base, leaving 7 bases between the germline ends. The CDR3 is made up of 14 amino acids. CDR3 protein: CASSIGLSNQPQHF. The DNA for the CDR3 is TGTGCCAGTAGTATCGGGTTGAGCAATCAGCCCCAGCATTTT.